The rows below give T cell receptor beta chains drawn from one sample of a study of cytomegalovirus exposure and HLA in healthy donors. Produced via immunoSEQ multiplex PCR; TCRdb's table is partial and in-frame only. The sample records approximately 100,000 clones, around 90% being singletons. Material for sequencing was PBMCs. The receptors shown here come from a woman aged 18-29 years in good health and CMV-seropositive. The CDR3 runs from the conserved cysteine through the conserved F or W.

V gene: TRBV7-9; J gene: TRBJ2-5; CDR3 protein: CASSFAETQYF
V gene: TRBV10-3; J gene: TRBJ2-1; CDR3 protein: CAITLGQGIDNEQFF
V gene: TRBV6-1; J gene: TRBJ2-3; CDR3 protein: CASSDPLQFSAATDTQYF
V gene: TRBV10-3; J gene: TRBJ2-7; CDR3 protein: CAISDLGQERDSYEQYF
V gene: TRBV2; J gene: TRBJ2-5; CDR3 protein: CASSVGVGETQYF
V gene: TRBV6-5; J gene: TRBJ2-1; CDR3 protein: CASRAGTSGYNEQFF
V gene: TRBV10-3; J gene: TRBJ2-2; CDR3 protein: CAIPRREVASGATGELFF
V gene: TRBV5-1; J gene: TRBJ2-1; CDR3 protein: CASSVDPGLVVYNEQFF
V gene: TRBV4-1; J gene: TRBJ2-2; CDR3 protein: CASSHLPGQGLTGELFF
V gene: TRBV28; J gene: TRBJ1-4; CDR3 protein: CASSFSRDEKLFF